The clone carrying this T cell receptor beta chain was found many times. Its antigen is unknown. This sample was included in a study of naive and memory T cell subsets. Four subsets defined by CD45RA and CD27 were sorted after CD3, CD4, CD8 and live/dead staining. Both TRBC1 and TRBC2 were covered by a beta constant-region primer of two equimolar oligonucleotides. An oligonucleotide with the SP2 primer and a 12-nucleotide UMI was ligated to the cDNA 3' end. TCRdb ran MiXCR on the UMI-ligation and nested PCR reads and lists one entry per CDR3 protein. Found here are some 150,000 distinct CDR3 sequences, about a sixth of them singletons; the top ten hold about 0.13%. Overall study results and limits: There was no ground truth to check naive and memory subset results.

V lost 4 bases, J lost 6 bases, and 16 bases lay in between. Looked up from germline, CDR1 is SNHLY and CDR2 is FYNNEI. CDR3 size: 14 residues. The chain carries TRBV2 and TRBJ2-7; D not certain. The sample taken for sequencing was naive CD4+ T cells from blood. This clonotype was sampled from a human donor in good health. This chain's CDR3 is CASSGGDGLSEQYF. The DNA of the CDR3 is TGTGCCAGCAGTGGCGGTGACGGGCTTTCCGAGCAGTACTTC.